This paragraph covers one T cell receptor (beta chain) sequence. The CDR3 runs 15 residues. Germline CDR1 reads SGHNT; CDR2 reads YYREEE (reference sequence). The V gene end was trimmed by 4 bases and the J gene end by 1 base; junction bases not matched to a gene: 4. The data were obtained in a study of blood T cell repertoires in COVID-19. Across the study: Spain, Italy and the United States supplied samples that represented acute and convalescent COVID-19. PBMCs, B-cell-depleted T cells, or T cells were the source of the cDNA or gDNA that made up the material.

Authors' analysis steps: Reference gene primers were amplified, and this amplification served to estimate nucleated cell counts. Produced via immunoSEQ multiplex PCR; TCRdb's table is partial and in-frame only. That table furnishes V, J and clone size, whereas the DNA furnished D and trimming. The sample contains around 200,000 clones, around nine tenths of which appear only once. The source is a man in his sixties who had recovered from COVID-19. The V gene is TRBV5-4, the J gene TRBJ2-2, with 7 bases fitting TRBD1. Input material: peripheral blood. In DNA, the CDR3 is TGTGCCAGCAGCCCCCGGGACAGGAACACCGGGGAGCTGTTTTTT. This codes for CASSPRDRNTGELFF.